This T cell receptor (beta chain) appears in the sequencing data of a study of Ad26.COV2.S vaccination and SARS-CoV-2 variants. Study in general: Dosing was one shot or two shots 56 days apart.

Noted treatment: over 15 received Ad26.COV2.S at low or high dose, single or two shots; about five received placebo; per-sample allocation not given. The samples date from day 63 after the first vaccine or placebo injection. It was an adult aged 18-55 years in Boston who was the donor. This table comes from immunoSEQ multiplex PCR, and its TCRdb copy is limited to in-frame clones, with some not included. The sample lists 350,000 to 400,000 clones, 75% to 90% seen once, with about 3.6% in the top ten. In regard to this clone: No antigen is known for it.

Study-wide results and caveats: Measures of TCR breadth and depth may have fallen short of total T cell responses. Those who received the vaccine showed greater spike-specific TCR breadth than those given placebo.

This CDR3 comprises 15 residues. Trimming cost V 5 bases and J 6 bases; bases outside gene matches: 12. Germline V CDR1 and CDR2: SGHRS, YFSETQ. This receptor was taken from a person aged 18-60 years who received the Ad26.COV2.S COVID-19 vaccine or a placebo. This rearrangement joins TRBV5-1 to TRBJ1-1; 8 positions match TRBD1. The sample was peripheral blood, taken in a trial of Ad26.COV2.S vaccine versus placebo. The CDR3 sequence is CASRYGQGAVAEAFF. Here the CDR3 DNA reads TGCGCCAGCAGGTACGGTCAGGGGGCCGTAGCTGAAGCTTTCTTT.